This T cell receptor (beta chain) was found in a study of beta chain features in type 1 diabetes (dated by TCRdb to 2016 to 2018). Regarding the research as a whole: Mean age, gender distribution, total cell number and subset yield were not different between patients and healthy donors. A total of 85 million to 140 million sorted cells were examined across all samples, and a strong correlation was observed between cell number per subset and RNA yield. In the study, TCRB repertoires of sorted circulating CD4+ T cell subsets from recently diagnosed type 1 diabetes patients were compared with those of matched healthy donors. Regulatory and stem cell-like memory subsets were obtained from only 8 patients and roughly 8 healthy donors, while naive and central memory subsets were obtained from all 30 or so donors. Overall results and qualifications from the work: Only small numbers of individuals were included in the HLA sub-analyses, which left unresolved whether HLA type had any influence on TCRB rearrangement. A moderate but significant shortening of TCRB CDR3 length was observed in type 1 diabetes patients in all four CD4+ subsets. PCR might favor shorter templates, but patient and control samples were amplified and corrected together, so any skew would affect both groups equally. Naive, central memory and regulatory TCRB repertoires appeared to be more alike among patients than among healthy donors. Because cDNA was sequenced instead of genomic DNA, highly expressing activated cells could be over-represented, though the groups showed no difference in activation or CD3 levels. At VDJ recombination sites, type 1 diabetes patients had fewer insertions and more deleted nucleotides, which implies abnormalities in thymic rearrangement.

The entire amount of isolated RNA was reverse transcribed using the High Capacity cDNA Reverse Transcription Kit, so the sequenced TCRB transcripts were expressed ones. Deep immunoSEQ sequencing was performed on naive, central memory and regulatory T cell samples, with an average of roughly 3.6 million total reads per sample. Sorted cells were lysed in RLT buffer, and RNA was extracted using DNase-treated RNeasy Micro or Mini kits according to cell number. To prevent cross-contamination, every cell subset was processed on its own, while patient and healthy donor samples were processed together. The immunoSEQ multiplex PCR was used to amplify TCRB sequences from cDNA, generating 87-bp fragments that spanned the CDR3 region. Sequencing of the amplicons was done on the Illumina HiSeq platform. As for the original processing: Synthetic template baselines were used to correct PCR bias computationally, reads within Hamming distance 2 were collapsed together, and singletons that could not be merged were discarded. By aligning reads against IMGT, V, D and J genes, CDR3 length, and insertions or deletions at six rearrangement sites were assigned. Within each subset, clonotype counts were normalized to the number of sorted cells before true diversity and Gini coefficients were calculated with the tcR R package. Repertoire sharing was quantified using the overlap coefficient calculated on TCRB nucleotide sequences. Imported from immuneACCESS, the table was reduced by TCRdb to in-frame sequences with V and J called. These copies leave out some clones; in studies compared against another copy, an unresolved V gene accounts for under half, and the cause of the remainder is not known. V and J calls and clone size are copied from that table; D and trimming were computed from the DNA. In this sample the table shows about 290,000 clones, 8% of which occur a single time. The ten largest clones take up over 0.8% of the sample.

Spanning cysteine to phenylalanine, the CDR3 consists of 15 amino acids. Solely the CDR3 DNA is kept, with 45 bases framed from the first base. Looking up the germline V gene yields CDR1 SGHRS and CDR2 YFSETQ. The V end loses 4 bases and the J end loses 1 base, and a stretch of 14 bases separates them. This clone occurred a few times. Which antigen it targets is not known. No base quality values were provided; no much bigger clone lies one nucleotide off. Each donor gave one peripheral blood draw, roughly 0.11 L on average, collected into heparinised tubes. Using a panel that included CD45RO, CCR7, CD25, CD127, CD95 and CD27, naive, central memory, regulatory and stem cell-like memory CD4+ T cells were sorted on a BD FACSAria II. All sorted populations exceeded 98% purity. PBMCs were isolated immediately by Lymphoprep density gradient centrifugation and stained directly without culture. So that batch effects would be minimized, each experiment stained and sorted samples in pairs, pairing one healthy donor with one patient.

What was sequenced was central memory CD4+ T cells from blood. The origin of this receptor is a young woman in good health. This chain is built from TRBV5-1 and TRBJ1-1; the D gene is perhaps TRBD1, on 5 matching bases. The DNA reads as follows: TGCGCCAGCAGCCCGAGCCCAGGGCCGAACACTGAAGCTTTCTTT. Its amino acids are CASSPSPGPNTEAFF.